The sequence of this TCR beta chain was determined in a study of beta chain features in type 1 diabetes. Study-level background: Sorted cells from all samples, numbering 95 million to 140 million, were examined. General study findings and limits: Lower insertion and higher deletion counts appeared at VDJ junctions in type 1 diabetes patients.

Sorted populations all had greater than 95% purity. TCRB transcripts that were expressed got sequenced, as all of the isolated RNA had been reverse transcribed. TCRdb's table, derived via immunoSEQ multiplex PCR, lists solely in-frame clones and lacks some. This table has 330,000 or so clones, 11% to 15% appearing once. About this clone itself: Its antigen is undetermined.

The CDR3 is made up of 14 amino acids. Germline CDR1 SGHTA, CDR2 FQGNSA. V was cut by 0 bases and J by 2 bases, with 2 bases left in between. The rearrangement uses TRBV7-2 and TRBJ2-6; unclear D gene. The specimen was central memory CD4+ T cells from blood. The receptor was derived from a young man in good health. This CDR3 reads CASSLAAGANVLTF. The DNA of the CDR3 is TGTGCCAGCAGCTTAGCAGCTGGGGCCAACGTCCTGACTTTC.